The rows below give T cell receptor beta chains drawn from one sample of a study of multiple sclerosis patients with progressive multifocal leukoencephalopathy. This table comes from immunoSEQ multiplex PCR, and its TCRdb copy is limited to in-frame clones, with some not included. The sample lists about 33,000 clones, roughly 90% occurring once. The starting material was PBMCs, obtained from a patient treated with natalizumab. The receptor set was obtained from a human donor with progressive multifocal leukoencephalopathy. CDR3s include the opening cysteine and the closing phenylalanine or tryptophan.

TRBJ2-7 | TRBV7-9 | CASSLLAGGINEQYF
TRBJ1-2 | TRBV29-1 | CSVGGQYGYTF
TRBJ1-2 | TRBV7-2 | CASSLGERNYGYTF
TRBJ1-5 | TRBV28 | CASIDSNQPQHF
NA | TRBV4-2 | CASSQDRGAYEQYF
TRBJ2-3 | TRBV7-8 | CASSLQTGDTQYF
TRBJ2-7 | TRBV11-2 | CASSLDRGGYEQYF
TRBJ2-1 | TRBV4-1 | CASSLLLIKGDRGNEQFF
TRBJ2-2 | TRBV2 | CASRFGGGVIGELFF
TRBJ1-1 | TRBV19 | CASSKGMNTEAFF
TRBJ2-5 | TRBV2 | CASSVDGGVGTQYF
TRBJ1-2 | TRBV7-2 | CASSHRTFGYTF
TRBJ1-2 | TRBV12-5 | CASGLTMDRQNGYTF
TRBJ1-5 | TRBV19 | CASSIVNSRNQPQHF
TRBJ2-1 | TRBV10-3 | CAITGNNEQFF
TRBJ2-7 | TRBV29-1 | CSVYGRRQGALGEQYF
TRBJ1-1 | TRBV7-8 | CASSSPDRGRRTEAFF
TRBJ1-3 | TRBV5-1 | CASSLDGTLSGNTIYF
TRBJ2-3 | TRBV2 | CASSEWLAGVVFSTDTQYF
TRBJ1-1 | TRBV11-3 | CASSSRDSHTEAFF
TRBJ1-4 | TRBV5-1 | CASVRGTGTGNEKLFF
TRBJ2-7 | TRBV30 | CAWRRAGVPHEQYF
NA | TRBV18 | CASSPLGGPLIYEQYF
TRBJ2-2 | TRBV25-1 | CASSEPGGLTGELFF
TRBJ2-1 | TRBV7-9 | CASSPPGVAGVDNEQFF
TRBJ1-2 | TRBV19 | CASSRQQGTVYGYTF
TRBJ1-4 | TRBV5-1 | CASSFGQGREKLFF
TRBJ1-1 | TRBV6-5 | CASSHHTEAFF
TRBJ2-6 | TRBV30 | CAWSSGGANVLTF
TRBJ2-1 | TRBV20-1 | CSARAYNEQFF
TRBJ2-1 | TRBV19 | CASSTTGVKSYNEQFF
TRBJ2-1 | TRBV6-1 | CASSDTGEVNEQFF
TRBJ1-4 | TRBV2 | CASSDEAGYNEKLFF
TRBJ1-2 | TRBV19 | CASRTPRDRGYNYGYTF
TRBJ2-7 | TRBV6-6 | CASSYPLAGNSYEQYF